This T cell receptor beta chain emerged from a study of T-cell memory formation after mild COVID-19. Trimming pared 2 bases from V and 7 bases from J, leaving 12 bases between. The germline gives CDR1 MDHEN, CDR2 SYDVKM. The CDR3 length is 14 residues. MiXCR, run by TCRdb on the 5' RACE reads, gives a single entry per CDR3 protein. The table lists 300,000 to 400,000 distinct CDR3 sequences, approximately 15% of them singletons. Sequencing was carried out using PBMCs or a T cell subset sorted from them (not recorded which). The source is a man younger than 35 who had mild COVID-19 (a few samples of this study predate the infection). Cell type and time point are not known. V usage is TRBV28 and J usage is TRBJ1-5, with D uncertain. Here the CDR3 reads CASSLTREDQPQHF. As DNA, the CDR3 is TGTGCCAGCAGTTTAACCCGGGAGGACCAGCCCCAGCATTTT.